Each of the 6 T cell receptor beta chains below was sequenced from the same sample in a study of shared clonotypes between healthy human individuals. CD8 cells classed as naive were CD45RO-negative and positively selected for CCR7, excluding terminally differentiated effector memory CD45RA+ cells. Profiled with immunoSEQ multiplex PCR; TCRdb holds only in-frame clones, not every one. In the table there are 560,000 or so clones, about 95% of which are singletons. The sample consisted of naive CD8+ T cells sorted from blood. All receptors come from a woman aged 25 to 39 in good health.

V is TRBV7-7 and J is TRBJ2-3; D is possibly TRBD2 (6 bases). The germline CDR1 and CDR2 sequences are SSHAT and FNYEAQ (reference sequence). Between the trimmed V and J ends, which lost 5 bases and 11 bases, there was a span of 17 bases. The CDR3 is made up of 13 amino acids. CDR3 loop: CASSERKTGRQYF. Written as DNA, the CDR3 is TGTGCCAGCAGCGAAAGGAAAACCGGGAGGCAGTATTTT.

The chain combines TRBV5-4 with TRBJ1-2; 11 bases are shared with TRBD1. Germline CDR1 SGHNT, CDR2 YYREEE (reference sequence). With V trimmed by 4 bases and J by 2 bases, 16 bases remained unmatched. The CDR3 spans 19 residues. The CDR3 is CASSRPRWTGGRVNYGYTF. The CDR3 DNA reads TGTGCCAGCAGCAGACCCCGTTGGACAGGGGGCAGGGTAAACTATGGCTACACCTTC. Filled out from reference TRBV5-4 and TRBJ1-2, the complete variable domain reads ETGVTQSPTHLIKTRGQQVTLRCSSQSGHNTVSWYQQALGQGPQFIFQYYREEENGRGNFPPRFSGLQFPNYSSELNVNALELDDSALYLCASSRPRWTGGRVNYGYTFGSGTRLTVV.

This sequence joins TRBV7-9 and TRBJ2-5, with TRBD1 matching over 9 bases. With 5 bases clipped from V and 2 bases from J, the junction kept 6 bases outside the gene matches. The CDR3 is 15 amino acids. In germline, CDR1 is SEHNR, CDR2 FQNEAQ (reference sequence). The chain's CDR3 is CASSLDRGWQETQYF. CDR3 bases: TGTGCCAGCAGCCTCGACAGGGGGTGGCAAGAGACCCAGTACTTC.

The chain uses TRBV9 and TRBJ2-3; 9 bases fit TRBD2. From germline, CDR1 is SGDLS and CDR2 YYNGEE. The J segment lost 2 bases and the V segment lost 6 bases, leaving 13 bases of the junction unmatched. CDR3 size: 17 residues. CDR3 DNA: TGTGCCAGCACGATGCCCGGGACTAGCTTGAACACAGATACGCAGTATTTT. It is translated as CASTMPGTSLNTDTQYF.

The gene calls are TRBV5-6 and TRBJ2-1; D could derive from TRBD1 or TRBD2 (6 bases each). The CDR3 runs to 12 residues. Germline lookup yields CDR1 SGHDT and CDR2 YYEEEE. Trimming removed 4 bases at V and 6 bases at J, with 8 bases between. The CDR3 region has the DNA TGTGCCAGCAGCAGGGGGGTCAATGAGCAGTTCTTC. This gives the protein CASSRGVNEQFF.

This rearrangement joins TRBV7-7 to TRBJ1-2; no clear D gene. V lost 4 bases and J 4 bases, leaving 7 bases between the germline ends. This CDR3 region has 12 residues. CDR1 and CDR2 (germline): SSHAT, FNYEAQ (reference sequence). The CDR3 is CASSCFFYGYTF. Here the CDR3 DNA reads TGTGCCAGCAGCTGCTTCTTCTATGGCTACACCTTC.